One sample yielded the 32 T cell receptor beta chains listed below, sequenced in a study of T cell clones after liver transplantation. Method: immunoSEQ multiplex PCR; TCRdb's copy keeps in-frame clones and lacks some. Among some 120,000 clones, 90% were seen once, and the ten largest hold 0.83%. Sample: CD4+ T cells from blood, taken 12 months after liver transplant. These receptors all stem from a human patient who received a liver transplant. Some T cells may arise from the graft donor.

The gene calls are TRBV29-1 and TRBJ2-7; tentatively, D is TRBD1 (5 bases). There are 13 residues in the CDR3. Germline loops: CDR1 SQVTM, CDR2 ANQGSEA. V lost 4 bases, J lost 3 bases, and 13 bases lay in between. The CDR3 coding sequence is TGCAGCGTTGCCCAGGGCGGCCGCTACGAGCAGTACTTC. Amino acids: CSVAQGGRYEQYF.

The CDR3 is CASSRPGATSETQYF. DNA for the CDR3: TGTGCCAGCTCGAGGCCAGGAGCCACTTCAGAGACCCAGTACTTC. The J gene is TRBJ2-5, the V gene TRBV28; D remains unclear. CDR1 is MDHEN, CDR2 SYDVKM, per germline. The CDR3 is 15 amino acids. The V gene lost 8 bases and the J gene lost 4 bases, with 20 bases spanning the gap.

This clone has only one observation. The chain links TRBV7-3 to TRBJ1-2; possibly TRBD1 for D (5 bases). V was pared by 3 bases and J by 7 bases, with 12 bases between. CDR1 and CDR2 (germline): SGHTA, FQGTGA. This CDR3 is 13 amino acids long. In DNA form, the CDR3 reads TGTGCCAGCAGCTTTGAAGGGGCGAGTGGCTACACCTTC. This translates into CASSFEGASGYTF. The full variable domain, with the rest looked up from reference TRBV7-3 and TRBJ1-2, is GAGVSQTPSNKVTEKGKYVELRCDPISGHTALYWYRQSLGQGPEFLIYFQGTGAADDSGLPNDRFFAVRPEGSVSTLKIQRTERGDSAVYLCASSFEGASGYTFGSGTRLTVV.

The rearrangement joins TRBV19 to TRBJ2-7; D assignment may be TRBD1 or TRBD2 (5 bases each). Germline V gives CDR1 LNHDA, CDR2 SQIVND (reference sequence). Between the trimmed V and J ends, which lost 2 bases and 1 base, there was a span of 18 bases. The CDR3 totals 17 residues. CDR3 sequence: CASSIPGRGRQSYEQYF. CDR3 sequence (DNA): TGTGCCAGTAGTATACCCGGAAGGGGACGGCAATCCTACGAGCAGTACTTC.

The genes are TRBV6-1 and TRBJ1-1; TRBD1 is a possible D gene (5 bases). From germline, CDR1 is MNHNS and CDR2 SASEGT. CDR3 length: 13 residues. V lost 7 bases to trimming and J lost 3 bases, with 12 bases between them. CDR3 in DNA: TGTGCCAGCAACTCAGGGAAGGACACTGAAGCTTTCTTT. Protein sequence: CASNSGKDTEAFF.

The gene calls are TRBV7-2 and TRBJ1-2, with D unclear. The CDR3 spans 13 residues. Deletions cut 7 bases from V and 7 bases from J, with 16 bases between. Germline CDR1 is SGHTA and CDR2 is FQGNSA. CDR3 amino acids: CASINPASGGYTF. In DNA, the CDR3 is TGTGCCAGCATCAACCCTGCTAGTGGTGGCTACACCTTC.

This clone turned up a few times. V is TRBV5-1 and J is TRBJ2-7, with a weak D call TRBD2 (6 bases). Germline CDR1 and CDR2: SGHRS and YFSETQ. CDR3 length: 16 amino acids. Trimming shortened V by 1 base and J by 3 bases, and 17 bases separated the two germline ends. This chain's CDR3 is CASSLRGGGTLYEQYF. CDR3 in DNA: TGCGCCAGCAGCTTGCGCGGTGGCGGGACCCTCTACGAGCAGTACTTC.

This chain joins TRBV19 and TRBJ1-5, with D uncertain. Trimming cost V 5 bases and J 6 bases, with 14 bases left between them. CDR1 is LNHDA, CDR2 SQIVND, per germline (reference sequence). This CDR3 spans 14 amino acids. As DNA, the CDR3 is TGTGCCAGTAGTGTCCTAGGTGGAACTCAGCCCCAGCATTTT. Its translation: CASSVLGGTQPQHF.

This chain connects TRBV5-6 to TRBJ1-1; 9 nucleotides line up with TRBD1. Germline trimming cut 4 bases from V and 1 base from J; bases unmatched to any gene: 11. The CDR3 consists of 17 residues. Germline loops: CDR1 SGHDT, CDR2 YYEEEE. CDR3 coding DNA: TGTGCCAGCAGCGGCCGGGACAGGGTGGGGTGGAACACTGAAGCTTTCTTT. Translated, it gives CASSGRDRVGWNTEAFF.

The chain employs TRBV29-1 and TRBJ2-5, with D tentatively TRBD2 (5 bases). V lost 5 bases, J lost 2 bases, and 12 bases lay in between. CDR1 is SQVTM, CDR2 ANQGSEA, per germline. CDR3 length equals 13 residues. The chain's CDR3 is CSVIGGSQETQYF. CDR3 nucleotides: TGCAGCGTTATCGGCGGGTCTCAAGAGACCCAGTACTTC. The full variable domain, completed using reference TRBV29-1 and TRBJ2-5, is SAVISQKPSRDICQRGTSLTIQCQVDSQVTMMFWYRQQPGQSLTLIATANQGSEATYESGFVIDKFPISRPNLTFSTLTVSNMSPEDSSIYLCSVIGGSQETQYFGPGTRLLVL.

The chain employs TRBV18 and TRBJ2-2, with D maybe TRBD1 (6 bases). Germline-derived CDR1 and CDR2 are KGHSH and LQKENI. The germline V and J ends were trimmed by 0 bases and 5 bases, with 10 bases remaining between them. This CDR3 has 15 amino acids. The CDR3 loop is CASSPPVTGTGELFF. As DNA, the CDR3 is TGTGCCAGCTCACCACCAGTGACAGGTACCGGGGAGCTGTTTTTT.

This sequence joins TRBV2 and TRBJ1-1; D unclear. The germline gives CDR1 SNHLY, CDR2 FYNNEI. Trimming took 4 bases from V and 4 from J, leaving 10 bases between them. CDR3 length equals 13 residues. In DNA, the CDR3 is TGTGCCAGCAGTGCGCCCATGACCACTGAAGCTTTCTTT. Translated: CASSAPMTTEAFF.

The CDR3 reads CASSTAGRGTSGRGYEQYF. In nucleotides, the CDR3 is TGTGCCAGCAGCACGGCCGGACGCGGGACTAGCGGGAGAGGGTACGAGCAGTACTTC. This sequence joins TRBV28 and TRBJ2-7; 14 bases agree with TRBD2. CDR1 MDHEN and CDR2 SYDVKM come from the germline V gene. The ends lost 6 bases at V and 4 bases at J; junction bases unmatched: 17. The CDR3 covers 19 residues.

V usage is TRBV29-1 and J usage is TRBJ1-5; D is perhaps TRBD1 (6 bases). CDR3 size: 12 residues. Germline values: CDR1 SQVTM, CDR2 ANQGSEA. Trimming removed 6 bases at V and 6 bases at J, with 12 bases between. The CDR3 DNA reads as TGCAGCGTGACCGAGGGGGGTCAGCCCCAGCATTTT. Protein: CSVTEGGQPQHF.

The CDR3 loop reads CASSLALSGGPMNTEAFF. CDR3 DNA: TGTGCCAGCAGCTTAGCGCTTTCTGGGGGCCCCATGAACACTGAAGCTTTCTTT. The chain uses TRBV7-8 and TRBJ1-1; TRBD1 is a possible D gene (6 bases). The CDR3 has 18 residues. The germline V gene encodes CDR1 SGHVS and CDR2 FQNEAQ. Trimming cost V 0 bases and J 0 bases, with 17 bases left between them.

The chain has TRBV29-1 and TRBJ2-7, with 9 bases that match TRBD2. V trimming: 6 bases; J trimming: 6 bases; junction bases outside the gene matches: 6. The CDR3 loop spans 12 amino acids. CDR1 SQVTM and CDR2 ANQGSEA come from the germline V gene. CDR3 loop: CSVGLAGREQYF. The CDR3 bases are TGCAGCGTCGGGCTAGCGGGACGCGAGCAGTACTTC.

This chain links TRBV11-3 with TRBJ1-1; D remains ambiguous. V lost 5 bases and J 7 bases, leaving 8 bases between the germline ends. The length of the CDR3 is 11 residues. Germline V gives CDR1 SGHNT, CDR2 YENEEA. In nucleotides, the CDR3 is TGTGCCAGCAGCGAGAAGCTTGAAGCTTTCTTT. Protein product: CASSEKLEAFF.

The rearrangement links TRBV7-2 to TRBJ2-1, with 7 bases that match TRBD2. From germline, CDR1 is SGHTA and CDR2 FQGNSA. Trimming at V came to 1 base and at J to 7 bases, leaving 10 bases not matched to a gene. The CDR3 is 16 amino acids. CDR3 nucleotides: TGTGCCAGCAGCTTAGTTGGCGGGAGATCGGTGAATGAGCAGTTCTTC. Translating it yields CASSLVGGRSVNEQFF. The variable domain in full, completed from reference TRBV7-2 and TRBJ2-1, reads GAGVSQSPSNKVTEKGKDVELRCDPISGHTALYWYRQSLGQGLEFLIYFQGNSAPDKSGLPSDRFSAERTGGSVSTLTIQRTQQEDSAVYLCASSLVGGRSVNEQFFGPGTRLTVL.

This chain links TRBV18 with TRBJ1-1; 8 bases are a match to TRBD1. V lost 3 bases to trimming and J lost 6 bases; unmatched junction nucleotides: 9. The CDR3 extends over 15 amino acids. The germline V gene has CDR1 KGHSH and CDR2 LQKENI. The CDR3 loop is CASSPISGGEAEAFF. CDR3 bases: TGTGCCAGCTCACCGATTTCAGGGGGCGAGGCTGAAGCTTTCTTT.

The rearrangement uses TRBV6-1 and TRBJ2-7, with 7 bases lining up with TRBD2. The V segment lost 1 base and the J segment 4 bases; nucleotides outside the gene matches: 4. This CDR3 has 14 residues. CDR1 and CDR2 (germline): MNHNS, SASEGT. In DNA, the CDR3 is TGTGCCAGCAGTGAAGGATGGCGGGAGTACGAGCAGTACTTC. Translating gives CASSEGWREYEQYF.

J is TRBJ2-3 and V is TRBV6-5; tentatively, D is TRBD1 (5 bases). The V gene's germline CDR1 is MNHEY and CDR2 SVGAGI. The CDR3 has 15 amino acids. Trimming shortened V by 6 bases and J by 0 bases, and 13 bases separated the two germline ends. CDR3 residues: CASSRTITSTDTQYF. The CDR3 nucleotides read TGTGCCAGCAGCCGGACAATCACTAGCACAGATACGCAGTATTTT.

V gene TRBV5-1 combines with J gene TRBJ1-2, with a possible D match to TRBD1 (6 bases). In germline, CDR1 is SGHRS, CDR2 YFSETQ. V gave up 4 bases and J gave up 0 bases, with 19 bases separating them. This CDR3 is built from 17 residues. CDR3 protein: CASSLQGSGTTNYGYTF. CDR3 coding DNA: TGCGCCAGCAGCCTGCAGGGGTCCGGGACAACTAACTATGGCTACACCTTC. Filled out from reference TRBV5-1 and TRBJ1-2, the complete variable domain reads KAGVTQTPRYLIKTRGQQVTLSCSPISGHRSVSWYQQTPGQGLQFLFEYFSETQRNKGNFPGRFSGRQFSNSRSEMNVSTLELGDSALYLCASSLQGSGTTNYGYTFGSGTRLTVV.

The chain employs TRBV28 and TRBJ2-5; D possibly corresponds to TRBD1 (5 bases). V was cut by 7 bases and J by 5 bases, with 17 bases left in between. The germline CDR1 and CDR2 sequences are MDHEN and SYDVKM. The CDR3 covers 14 residues. This CDR3 reads CASTPGNGVETQYF. Here the CDR3 DNA reads TGTGCCAGCACCCCAGGGAATGGCGTCGAGACCCAGTACTTC.

The J gene is TRBJ2-3, the V gene TRBV7-9, with 11 bases that match TRBD2. The V gene end was trimmed by 5 bases and the J gene end by 6 bases; junction bases not matched to a gene: 4. CDR3 length: 14 residues. Germline V gives CDR1 SEHNR, CDR2 FQNEAQ (reference sequence). CDR3 amino acids: CASSLPSGRDTQYF. The CDR3 coding sequence is TGTGCCAGCAGCCTGCCTAGCGGGAGGGATACGCAGTATTTT.

The chain links TRBV7-9 to TRBJ1-2, with a possible D match to TRBD1 (6 bases). The germline V gene has CDR1 SEHNR and CDR2 FQNEAQ (reference sequence). V gave up 3 bases and J gave up 8 bases, with 10 bases separating them. This CDR3 has 12 residues. Written as DNA, the CDR3 is TGTGCCAGCAGCTTCGGGGGGCGAGGCTACACCTTC. It yields the protein CASSFGGRGYTF.

This chain uses TRBV6-1 with TRBJ1-5, with 7 bases aligning to TRBD1. This CDR3 comprises 15 residues. With 5 bases clipped from V and 3 bases from J, the junction kept 7 bases outside the gene matches. CDR1 and CDR2 from the germline V gene are MNHNS and SASEGT. The CDR3 reads CASSTGQATNQPQHF. The DNA for the CDR3 is TGTGCCAGCAGTACCGGACAGGCTACCAATCAGCCCCAGCATTTT.

The V and J genes are TRBV7-9 and TRBJ1-2; a weak D match, TRBD1 (5 bases). The CDR3 loop spans 15 amino acids. Germline CDR1 SEHNR, CDR2 FQNEAQ (reference sequence). V gave up 1 base and J gave up 5 bases, with 14 bases separating them. The CDR3: CASSLVLQGGYGYTF. CDR3 DNA: TGTGCCAGCAGCTTAGTTCTCCAGGGTGGTTATGGCTACACCTTC.

This chain connects TRBV7-9 to TRBJ2-7, with D unclear. The V gene lost 0 bases and the J gene lost 6 bases, with 6 bases spanning the gap. CDR3 length: 12 amino acids. CDR1 SEHNR and CDR2 FQNEAQ come from the germline V gene (reference sequence). The CDR3 sequence is CASSLALIEQYF. The CDR3 region has the DNA TGTGCCAGCAGCTTAGCACTGATCGAGCAGTACTTC.

The chain couples TRBV12-2 to TRBJ1-5; TRBD1 was called by the table and not checked on the DNA. TRBV12-2 is a pseudogene segment. The CDR3 runs to 15 residues. CDR3 region: CASRPRQNSNQPQHF. The DNA for the CDR3 is TGTGCAAGTCGACCGAGACAGAATTCCAATCAGCCCCAGCATTTT.

CDR3 nucleotide sequence: TGTGCCAGTAGTAAAGCGGGGGGGTCTCAGCCCCAGCATTTT. Protein product: CASSKAGGSQPQHF. The rearrangement joins TRBV19 to TRBJ1-5; tentatively, D is TRBD1 (5 bases). V gave up 4 bases and J gave up 6 bases, with 13 bases separating them. The CDR3 contains 14 residues. The germline gives CDR1 LNHDA, CDR2 SQIVND (reference sequence).

Judged by abundance, this clone is medium-sized. Other DNA sequences from this sample encode an identical CDR3 as well. The chain employs TRBV2 and TRBJ1-1; TRBD1 might be the D (6 bases). V lost 6 bases and J 4 bases, leaving 18 bases between the germline ends. This CDR3 contains 15 residues. Germline assignment: CDR1 SNHLY and CDR2 FYNNEI. The CDR3 region is CASSQQGPRGTEAFF. The CDR3 coding sequence is TGTGCCAGCAGCCAACAAGGACCCAGGGGCACTGAAGCTTTCTTT.

The rearrangement links TRBV5-4 to TRBJ2-2; D remains unclear. CDR3 size: 14 residues. Germline CDR1 is SGHNT and CDR2 is YYREEE (reference sequence). V was pared by 3 bases and J by 2 bases, with 8 bases between. CDR3 in amino acids: CASSSYTNTGELFF. CDR3 nucleotides: TGTGCCAGCAGCTCTTATACCAACACCGGGGAGCTGTTTTTT.